Sequencing of this TCR beta chain was carried out in a study of blood T cell repertoires in COVID-19. V lost 1 base to trimming and J lost 7 bases; unmatched junction nucleotides: 4. The length of the CDR3 is 16 residues. The germline CDR1 and CDR2 sequences are LGHDT and YNNKEL (reference sequence). Per the original methods: Using reference gene primer amplification, nucleated cell counts were estimated. Clones were sequenced by immunoSEQ multiplex PCR, and TCRdb holds only the in-frame ones, with some missing. Clone size and V and J calls were adopted from that table, with D and trimming inferred from the DNA. The data contain roughly 190,000 clones, 80% to 85% of them seen just once; the ten biggest clones take up approximately 15%.

V and J are TRBV3-1 (or the pseudogene TRBV3-2) and TRBJ2-1; 13 bases align to TRBD2. Sequenced material: peripheral blood. The sequence was collected from an older woman with COVID-19, enrolled during active disease. Here the CDR3 DNA reads TGTGCCAGCAGCCAAGCGGCGGGACTAGCGGGGAATGAGCAGTTCTTC. Translated, it gives CASSQAAGLAGNEQFF.